This T cell receptor (beta chain) is from a study of cytomegalovirus exposure and HLA in healthy donors (dated by TCRdb to 2015 to 2018). As for the study more broadly: According to an earlier analysis of 550 to 700 of the donors, 150 million to 200 million T cells yielded approximately 120 million unique TCR beta sequences and 276 Gb of sequence data. An early release that covered about 640 HLA-typed donors contained 250 to 350 gigabases of sequencing data and approximately 85 million unique TCR sequences. Of the roughly 400 genotyped donors, about 80% fell in the genetic ancestry cluster associated with self-reported Caucasian donors. The study was designed to test whether signatures of past pathogen exposure could be identified by cataloging public T cell receptors. The T cell repertoires of 666 subjects were profiled by immunosequencing and related to cytomegalovirus serostatus. In addition to the first cohort of 666 subjects, a separate validation cohort of about 120 different subjects was used. The study combined high-throughput TCR immunosequencing, statistical association of individual TCRs with disease status, and machine learning to predict cytomegalovirus infection status. In a later analysis, previously published TCR beta repertoires from 550 to 700 donors were re-analyzed and high-resolution HLA genotyping was added so that TCR occurrence patterns could be studied. In the later analysis, no new phenotypic data were used to find candidate immune exposures; instead, reliance was placed on TCR beta sequences and their occurrence across donors. An earlier analysis of approximately 640 of the donors applied high-throughput TCR beta sequencing to assess whether each TCR beta V gene segment acted as functional or pseudogenic. Donor age, sex, ethnicity and CMV serostatus were compiled together with the repertoire data. A later genetic analysis took genome-wide SNP genotypes for about 55% of the 666 donors and used that subset as a discovery cohort. Every discovery cohort repertoire had been produced on one sequencing platform. Class I and class II HLA loci were covered by the typing at four-digit resolution. Typing coverage varied by locus: roughly 629-630 donors for A, B, C, DRB1 and DQB1; under 550 for DQA1; around 610 for DPA1; more than 450 for DPB1. Four or five DR-DQ haplotypes were handled as single units for association and clustering because linkage in the cohort was strong. Across 300 to 500 genotyped donors of the cohort, an average of approximately 220,000 unique TCR beta nucleotide sequences per donor were sequenced, and 15% to 20% of those sequences were non-productive. The paper's findings and limits, for the study overall: In a later analysis, HLA-associated TCR beta chains were found to be more clonally expanded and to have lower generation probabilities than equally common non-associated chains. A cluster of highly shared sequence variants was judged likely to be a technical artifact of the sequencing pipeline. When HLA alleles, especially DR and DQ, strongly co-occurred, TCR associations were difficult to assign to individual alleles. Because counts were too low, seventeen rarely observed V segments, including chromosome 9 orphons, were excluded from the earlier analysis of around 590 of the donors. The classifier was reported to diagnose cytomegalovirus status with high specificity and sensitivity in both the original cohort and the validation cohort. A further reported finding was that TCR beta sequences accurately predicted the HLA-A and HLA-B alleles for most subjects in the first cohort. Because HLA typing was unavailable for some donors at each locus, only the typed subset was used in association tests. In an earlier analysis of around 600 of the donors, most TCR beta V segments were observed in productive rearrangements about 87% or about 30% of the time, broadly matching IMGT annotations. According to a later analysis, parvovirus B19, influenza, CMV and Epstein-Barr virus appeared linked to several top co-occurrence clusters. V-gene and J-gene trimming of TCR beta chains was associated with a missense DCLRE1C variant in a later genetic analysis, and the association was replicated in an independent cohort. The authors suggested that the approach could potentially be generalized to other disease states and immunological phenotypes. A total of 150 to 200 TCR beta chains were listed by the study as associated with cytomegalovirus. In this cohort, only TCR beta chains were sequenced, and detectable features were limited by the absence of alpha or paired-chain data. Linkage disequilibrium might explain the correlated functional status among segregating V segments, but an unknown experimental factor could not be ruled out. According to a later analysis, most CMV-associated TCR beta chains appeared to be HLA-restricted, and the HLA associations seemed to be driven largely by CMV exposure. Sequencing depth was assumed to be roughly uniform across donors in the presence/absence analyses, though that assumption may not hold. At a false discovery rate of 0.05, a later analysis linked 15,000 to 20,000 TCR beta sequences to specific HLA alleles. The only immune exposure information available for the cohort was CMV serostatus. Across donors, most TCR sequences were observed very rarely, whereas some public TCRs were present in many individuals. Compared with the roughly 700-donor mean, donors in an Asian-associated ancestry cluster had fewer N-insertions in productive TCRs, according to a later genetic analysis. Three of the identified cytomegalovirus-associated TCR beta chains were confirmed in vitro to be specific for cytomegalovirus antigens. The 87-base-pair reads could not distinguish some IMGT-functional V segments, including TRBV6-2 and TRBV6-3, so those segments were excluded. A later analysis found that TCR association rates varied across HLA loci, with DRB1 alleles showing the most associated TCRs and HLA-C alleles the fewest.

The library was produced with the immunoSEQ multiplex PCR assay. A mixture of 60 forward primers for TCR Vbeta segments and 13 reverse primers for TCR Jbeta segments was used in the multiplex PCR. Amplification of the CDR3 region of rearranged TCR beta genes was performed with a multiplex PCR assay on genomic DNA. Amplified TCR beta libraries were sequenced as 87-base-pair reads on the Illumina HiSeq System. The study's processing was this. In a later analysis, about 80 million unique TCR beta chains were counted across the roughly 610 repertoires, and some 10 million of these chains were shared by at least two donors. Raw reads were error-corrected and collapsed into unique sequences by a nearest-neighbor algorithm in which closely related sequences were merged to remove PCR and sequencing errors. To assign V, D and J gene segments, CDR3 sequences were aligned to IMGT reference sequences. For a sequence to be retained, a match of at least six nucleotides was required to both a V gene segment and a J gene segment. Rearrangements were classified as productive when the CDR3 lacked stop codons and remained in frame with V and J, and all other rearrangements were classified as non-productive. Following IMGT convention, CDR3 was defined as the stretch from the second conserved V-encoded cysteine to the conserved J-encoded phenylalanine. The earlier analysis of a few hundred of the donors excluded sequences that lacked an unambiguous match to a single V gene segment. An earlier analysis of fewer than 650 of the donors classified V segments as functional when productive rearrangements were above 56.7% and as segregating when the standard deviation between donors was above 5%. A statistical classification framework was developed to diagnose cytomegalovirus status using the catalog of TCR beta chain sequences. In a later analysis, TCR nucleotide sequences were compared against IMGT/GENE-DB human TR gene sequences so that V and J genes could be assigned. In a later analysis, CDR3 sequences and most-parsimonious VDJ recombination scenarios were assigned using the TCRdist pipeline. In a later analysis, every TCR beta chain was defined by the combination of its CDR3 amino acid sequence and its V-gene family, and reads without a unique V-gene family were dropped. A later analysis removed 500 to 650 highly shared, low-generation-probability nucleotide sequences to deal with suspected cross-contamination and a sequencing artifact. For each public chain, a later analysis derived a clonal expansion index from normalized ranks of inferred template counts within each repertoire. Generation probabilities in a later analysis came from a VDJ recombination model fitted to out-of-frame rearrangements, and those results were checked against IGoR. Hypergeometric tests were used in a later analysis to score TCR-TCR, TCR-HLA and TCR-CMV co-occurrence, with a repertoire-size bias correction applied to the TCR pairs. A later analysis estimated false discovery rates by permuting HLA or CMV assignments 20 times. In a later analysis, co-occurring TCRs were grouped with DBSCAN, and TCRdist sequence similarity was added when clustering was performed within HLA-allele-positive subsets. Repertoires with fewer than 30,000 or more than 120,000 public chains, plus five repertoires with anomalous nucleotide sharing, were excluded from co-occurrence clustering. Drawn from immuneACCESS, this table holds only the in-frame rearrangements with V and J called that TCRdb kept. Clones are partly lost; checked studies trace under half to an unresolved V gene and leave the rest unexplained. V, J and clone size were drawn from that table, and D and trimming were deduced from the DNA. This sample holds some 100,000 clones; more than 75% were observed only once. 10% to 15% of the sample comes from the top ten.

The cohort consisted of 600 to 700 healthy bone marrow donors. At the time of sampling, every cohort member was nominally healthy, though immune exposures that went unrecorded were likely present. The donor was CMV seropositive and belonged to the group of 250 to 300 seropositive cohort members. A peripheral blood sample was provided by each donor, and peripheral blood mononuclear cells were used for TCR beta sequencing. The Qiagen DNeasy Blood Extraction Kit was used to extract genomic DNA from the blood cell samples. The germline V gene gives CDR1 as MGHRA and CDR2 as YSYEKL. From the cysteine through the phenylalanine, the CDR3 covers 15 amino acids. Only CDR3 DNA is held: 45 bases, read in frame from base 1. A distance of 9 bases separates the germline ends of V and J, which lose 1 base and 2 bases respectively. Turning to this clone: Its antigen is still unknown. Per-nucleotide qualities are absent, and no much larger clonotype sits a single base away.

The V gene is TRBV4-1 and the J gene is TRBJ1-5; a weak D assignment points to TRBD1 (5 bases agree). Input material: PBMCs. The receptor comes from a middle-aged woman in good health and CMV-seropositive. The base sequence is TGCGCCAGCAGCCAAGGGAAAGGGGGCAATCAGCCCCAGCATTTT. Its protein is CASSQGKGGNQPQHF.